This TCR beta chain was sequenced during a study of T cell repertoires in cytomegalovirus infection. Study context: CMV infection plus the matching HLA type was flagged by public TCR beta signatures. Findings and caveats of the study: Frequencies of public TCR beta families were cumulated, and this identified carriers of CMV plus the relevant HLA. HLA-C-restricted TCR beta clonotypes specific for CMV led the ex vivo response.

Note on this clonotype: Its antigen is still unknown.

V dropped 1 base and J dropped 0 bases, with 10 bases sitting between them. The CDR3 totals 15 residues. CDR1 and CDR2 (germline): MDHEN, SYDVKM. TCRdb reprocessed the reads via MiXCR and lists one record per CDR3 protein. The table shows approximately 150,000 distinct CDR3 sequences, with approximately 17% occurring only once. What was sequenced was CD8+ T cells from PBMCs. The receptor's source is a human donor in good health (CMV status not recorded). Some clones in this sample may be carry-over from other donors' samples. This chain joins TRBV28 and TRBJ2-7; D gene ambiguous. Written as DNA, the CDR3 is TGTGCCAGCAGTTTATTTACGCATGCCTCCTACGAGCAGTACTTC. Residues: CASSLFTHASYEQYF.